This T cell receptor beta chain was documented in a study of tumor and adjacent non-tumor tissue in lung cancer. No cell sorting was done before RNA was extracted from the tissue. More than 3 cm separated this lung sample from the edge of the tumor. Germline-derived CDR1 and CDR2 are SGHAT and FQNNGV. The ends were cut back, 0 bases at V and 5 bases at J, with 8 bases in the middle. The CDR3 length is 13 residues. The study's findings and limits: Significantly higher TCR diversity was found in tumor than normal lung.

In this sample, this clonotype is medium-sized. Its antigen is as yet unknown. A modified ARM-PCR protocol with three rounds of nested PCR amplified TCRbeta. TCRdb analysed the multiplex PCR reads with MiXCR anew, one entry per CDR3 protein. The table includes about 86,000 distinct CDR3 sequences, more than 75% detected once. The receptor was derived from a woman aged 50 to 65 with non-small cell lung cancer. The chain links TRBV11-2 to TRBJ2-7, with D possibly matching TRBD2 (5 bases). The specimen was distant non-tumor lung tissue. The CDR3 spells CASSLDAGDEQYF. In DNA form, the CDR3 reads TGTGCCAGCAGCTTAGATGCCGGGGACGAGCAGTACTTC.